Listed here is a single T cell receptor (beta chain). This record belongs to a study of blood T cell repertoires in COVID-19. Study-level information: Collection of acute and convalescent COVID-19 samples took place in the United States, Italy and Spain. T cells, B-cell-depleted T cells, or PBMCs supplied cDNA or gDNA.

Authors' analysis steps: Reference gene primer amplification gave nucleated cell count estimates. The table came from immunoSEQ multiplex PCR; TCRdb's copy has only in-frame clones and leaves some out. Clone size and V and J calls were adopted from that table, with D and trimming inferred from the DNA. This repertoire shows fewer than 250,000 clones, around 80% found once; its top ten account for around 12%. V shed 0 bases and J shed 0 bases, with 9 bases lying between them. Germline V gene data show CDR1 as LNHNV and CDR2 as YYDKDF (reference sequence). There are 15 residues in the CDR3. The clonotype was recovered from a woman between 50 and 59 years old with acute or convalescent COVID-19. The V call is TRBV15, the J call TRBJ2-7, with a tentative D call TRBD1 (5 bases). The sample consisted of peripheral blood. The CDR3 loop reads CATSRDRGGSYEQYF. The CDR3 region has the DNA TGTGCCACCAGCAGAGATAGGGGTGGCTCCTACGAGCAGTACTTC.